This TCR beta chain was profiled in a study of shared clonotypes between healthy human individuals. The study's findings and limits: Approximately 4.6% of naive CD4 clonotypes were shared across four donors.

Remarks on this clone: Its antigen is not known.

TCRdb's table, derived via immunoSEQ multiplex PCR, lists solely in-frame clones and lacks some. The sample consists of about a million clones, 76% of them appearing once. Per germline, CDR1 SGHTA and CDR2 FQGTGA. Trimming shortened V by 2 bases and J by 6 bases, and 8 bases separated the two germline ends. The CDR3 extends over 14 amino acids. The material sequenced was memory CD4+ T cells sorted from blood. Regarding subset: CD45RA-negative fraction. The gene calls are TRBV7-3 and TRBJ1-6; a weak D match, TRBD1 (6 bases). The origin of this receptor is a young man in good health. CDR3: CASSLHRVNSPLHF. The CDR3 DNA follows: TGTGCCAGCAGCTTACACAGGGTTAATTCACCCCTCCACTTT.